The rows below give T cell receptor beta chains drawn from one sample of a study of cytomegalovirus exposure and HLA in healthy donors. Profiling relied on immunoSEQ multiplex PCR, and the TCRdb table lists in-frame clones only, not all of them. Of around 190,000 clones in the sample, over 75% were seen once. Input material: PBMCs. These receptors were taken from a woman aged 45-60 years in good health and CMV-seronegative. Each CDR3 is given with its conserved first and last residue. Each record gives: D gene, V gene, J gene, clone size, CDR3 DNA, CDR3 protein. D genes are given only for firm matches. Clone size is stated in some rows and not others, as once, few, many or a class when expanded.

d_gene: .; v_gene: TRBV5-1; j_gene: TRBJ2-7; abundance: once; CDR3nt: TGCGCCAGCAGCTCTCTTGGCAGGGGCTCCACGCACTACGAGCAGTACTTC; CDR3aa: CASSSLGRGSTHYEQYF
d_gene: TRBD2; v_gene: TRBV5-1; j_gene: TRBJ2-1; abundance: .; CDR3nt: TGCGCCAGCAGCTTAGTGCTAGCGGGGAACAATGAGCAGTTCTTC; CDR3aa: CASSLVLAGNNEQFF
d_gene: TRBD2; v_gene: TRBV11-2; j_gene: TRBJ2-1; abundance: once; CDR3nt: TGTGCCAGCAACCCTCGGGCGGGAGGTGCCTACAATGAGCAGTTCTTC; CDR3aa: CASNPRAGGAYNEQFF
d_gene: TRBD1; v_gene: TRBV28; j_gene: TRBJ2-4; abundance: .; CDR3nt: TGTGCCAGCAGTTTGACAGGGCAAAAGGACGGCATTCAGTACTTC; CDR3aa: CASSLTGQKDGIQYF
d_gene: TRBD2; v_gene: TRBV9; j_gene: TRBJ2-2; abundance: .; CDR3nt: TGTGCCAGCAGCGTAGGGACTAGCGGGAGGGCCCAGGAGCTGTTTTTT; CDR3aa: CASSVGTSGRAQELFF
d_gene: .; v_gene: TRBV11-3; j_gene: TRBJ2-2; abundance: .; CDR3nt: TGTGCCAGCAGTCGGACTCTCACGGGGGCCGGGGAGCTGTTTTTT; CDR3aa: CASSRTLTGAGELFF
d_gene: TRBD1; v_gene: TRBV28; j_gene: TRBJ2-7; abundance: .; CDR3nt: TGTGCCAGCGTGCCTATTGGGACAGGAAACTACGAGCAGTACTTC; CDR3aa: CASVPIGTGNYEQYF
d_gene: TRBD2; v_gene: TRBV9; j_gene: TRBJ2-1; abundance: .; CDR3nt: TGTGCCAGCAGCGTAGCGGGTAGCGGGAGATCGGCGCTCAATGAGCAGTTCTTC; CDR3aa: CASSVAGSGRSALNEQFF
d_gene: .; v_gene: TRBV9; j_gene: TRBJ1-2; abundance: few; CDR3nt: TGTGCCAGCAGCGTAGTCAACAGATACTATGGCTACACCTTC; CDR3aa: CASSVVNRYYGYTF
d_gene: TRBD1; v_gene: TRBV19; j_gene: TRBJ2-7; abundance: .; CDR3nt: TGTGCCAGTAGTACAACCGGGACAGGGTTCGAGCAGTACTTC; CDR3aa: CASSTTGTGFEQYF
d_gene: TRBD2; v_gene: TRBV7-2; j_gene: TRBJ2-4; abundance: .; CDR3nt: TGTGCCAGCAGCTTCTCCTTGGCGGGAGGAGCCAAAAACATTCAGTACTTC; CDR3aa: CASSFSLAGGAKNIQYF
d_gene: .; v_gene: TRBV9; j_gene: TRBJ1-1; abundance: .; CDR3nt: TGTGCCAGCAGCGTAGAGGGGGGGGGAACTGAAGCTTTCTTT; CDR3aa: CASSVEGGGTEAFF